These T cell receptor beta chains were read from a single sample in a study of graft-versus-host responses after intestinal transplantation. Their specific antigens are unknown. Some clones are missing from TCRdb's copy, which holds only in-frame ones; the method was immunoSEQ multiplex PCR. The sample shows tens of thousands of clones, about 88% of them seen only once. Sequencing was performed on unstimulated CD4+ T cells sorted from spleen or lymph node cells, taken before intestinal transplant. The receptors here all came from a human donor who received an intestinal transplant. The CDR3 runs from the conserved cysteine through the conserved F or W. D genes are given only for firm matches. Size tells how often a clone was seen (once, few, many) or the class of an expanded clone, and some rows leave it out.

D: TRBD2; V: TRBV13; J: TRBJ2-7; size: few; DNA: TGTGCCAGCAGCACCCTGACTAGCGGGATCTACGAGCAGTACTTC; CDR3: CASSTLTSGIYEQYF
D: .; V: TRBV27; J: TRBJ2-3; size: .; DNA: TGTGCCAGCAGTCCAAGGGGGGGGGCAACAGATACGCAGTATTTT; CDR3: CASSPRGGATDTQYF
D: TRBD1; V: TRBV6-5; J: TRBJ1-1; size: .; DNA: TGTGCCAGCAGTTACTCCGGGACAGGGGTCGGAACTGAAGCTTTCTTT; CDR3: CASSYSGTGVGTEAFF
D: .; V: TRBV21-1; J: TRBJ2-1; size: .; DNA: TGTGCCAGCAGCCCCAGCGGGAGGGCGCGCAATGAGCAGTTCTTC; CDR3: CASSPSGRARNEQFF
D: .; V: TRBV6-5; J: TRBJ1-6; size: .; DNA: TGTGCCAGCAGCCCTACAGGTTATAATTCACCCCTCCACTTT; CDR3: CASSPTGYNSPLHF
D: .; V: TRBV2; J: TRBJ2-1; size: .; DNA: TGTGCCAGCAGTGTCGAGGACAGCAATGAGCAGTTCTTC; CDR3: CASSVEDSNEQFF
D: TRBD1; V: TRBV10-3; J: TRBJ1-4; size: .; DNA: TGTGCCACTCGGGACAGGGGGGATGAAAAACTGTTTTTT; CDR3: CATRDRGDEKLFF
D: TRBD2; V: TRBV5-1; J: TRBJ2-1; size: .; DNA: TGCGCCAGCAGCCGTCGAGCGGGAGCCCACAATGAGCAGTTCTTC; CDR3: CASSRRAGAHNEQFF
D: .; V: TRBV20-1; J: TRBJ2-7; size: .; DNA: TGCAGTGCTAGTCAGGTCCACGAGCAGTACTTC; CDR3: CSASQVHEQYF
D: TRBD1; V: TRBV9; J: TRBJ2-3; size: .; DNA: TGTGCCAGCAGTCGCGCCCCCGGGACAGCTACAGATACGCAGTATTTT; CDR3: CASSRAPGTATDTQYF
D: .; V: TRBV23-1; J: TRBJ1-4; size: few; DNA: TGCGCCAGCAGTCAATTAAGGGGATTTGGCGAAAAACTGTTTTTT; CDR3: CASSQLRGFGEKLFF